The rows below give T cell receptor beta chains drawn from one sample of a study of T cell changes during pregnancy in multiple sclerosis. Profiling relied on immunoSEQ multiplex PCR, and the TCRdb table lists in-frame clones only, not all of them. The repertoire holds 40,000 to 60,000 clones, with around 90% as singletons. Specimen: CD8+ T cells from peripheral blood mononuclear cells, collected in the second trimester of pregnancy. These receptor sequences come from a female donor with multiple sclerosis, enrolled in a pregnancy study. Each CDR3 is given with its conserved first and last residue. Each record gives: D gene, J gene, V gene, CDR3 protein, CDR3 DNA. A D gene is named only where the DNA matches it firmly.

>TRBD1|TRBJ1-6|TRBV2
CASDPGQGARGGSPLHF
TGTGCCAGCGACCCGGGACAGGGGGCGCGTGGGGGGTCACCCCTCCACTTT
>-|TRBJ2-7|TRBV11-2
CASSSLALYEQYF
TGTGCCAGCAGCTCCCTAGCACTCTACGAGCAGTACTTC
>TRBD1|TRBJ2-7|TRBV7-6
CASSPGQGIVDEQYF
TGTGCCAGCAGCCCGGGACAGGGAATAGTAGACGAGCAGTACTTC
>TRBD1|TRBJ2-7|TRBV7-9
CASSRGQGFDEQYF
TGTGCCAGCAGCCGCGGACAGGGCTTTGACGAGCAGTACTTC
>-|TRBJ1-2|TRBV5-6
CASSLFQGALSYGYTF
TGTGCCAGCAGCTTGTTTCAGGGTGCGCTCTCCTATGGCTACACCTTC
>-|TRBJ2-1|TRBV7-9
CASTPPGFYNEQFF
TGTGCCAGCACCCCCCCGGGATTCTACAATGAGCAGTTCTTC
>-|TRBJ2-3|TRBV4-3
CASSHGQGGTATQYF
TGCGCCAGCAGCCACGGACAGGGAGGGACCGCTACGCAGTATTTT
>TRBD2|TRBJ2-7|TRBV6-5
CASSPGGIGNEQYF
TGTGCCAGCAGCCCCGGGGGGATCGGTAACGAGCAGTACTTC
>TRBD2|TRBJ2-1|TRBV7-2
CASSSPTGTSGDNEQFF
TGTGCCAGCAGCTCGCCTACCGGGACTAGCGGGGACAATGAGCAGTTCTTC
>TRBD2|TRBJ2-5|TRBV4-1
CASSNIGGAGETQYF
TGCGCCAGCAGTAATATCGGGGGGGCTGGGGAGACCCAGTACTTC
>-|TRBJ1-2|TRBV7-3
CASSPLPGQNYGYTF
TGTGCCAGCAGCCCGCTCCCCGGACAGAACTATGGCTACACCTTC
>-|TRBJ1-1|TRBV29-1
CSVDAGKGVSPSEAFF
TGCAGCGTTGATGCGGGGAAGGGTGTTTCCCCCTCTGAAGCTTTCTTT